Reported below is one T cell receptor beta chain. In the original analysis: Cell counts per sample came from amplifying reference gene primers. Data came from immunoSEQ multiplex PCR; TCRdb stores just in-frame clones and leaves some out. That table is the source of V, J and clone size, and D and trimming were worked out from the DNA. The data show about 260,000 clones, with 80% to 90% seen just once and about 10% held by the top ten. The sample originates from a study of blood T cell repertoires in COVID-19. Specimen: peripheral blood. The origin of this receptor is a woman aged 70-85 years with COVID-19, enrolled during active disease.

CDR3 sequence: CASSPGTENQPQHF. CDR3 nucleotides: TGTGCCAGCAGCCCAGGGACAGAAAATCAGCCCCAGCATTTT. The rearrangement joins TRBV7-9 to TRBJ1-5; 7 nucleotides align to TRBD1. The CDR3 totals 14 residues. Germline loops: CDR1 SEHNR, CDR2 FQNEAQ (reference sequence). With 5 bases clipped from V and 4 bases from J, the junction kept 5 bases outside the gene matches.